Listed below are T cell receptor beta chains from one sample, sequenced in a study of cytomegalovirus exposure and HLA in healthy donors. The protocol was immunoSEQ multiplex PCR, while the TCRdb copy is restricted to in-frame clones and leaves out a portion. The sample has more than 150,000 clones; 83% are singletons. The sample comprised PBMCs. Source of these receptors: a man between 45 and 60 years old in good health and CMV-seronegative. CDR3s include the opening cysteine and the closing phenylalanine or tryptophan. Each record gives: V gene, D gene, J gene, clone size, CDR3 DNA, CDR3 protein. A D gene is named only where the DNA matches it firmly. The size entry is marked missing in some rows and otherwise reads once, few, many or a size class.

V: TRBV19; D: TRBD2; J: TRBJ2-7; size: .; DNA: TGTGCCAGTAGTACCGGGACTAGCGGCGAGCAGTACTTC; CDR3: CASSTGTSGEQYF
V: TRBV7-2; D: .; J: TRBJ1-2; size: .; DNA: TGTGCCAGCAGCTCCTACCGGGGTGGCTACACCTTC; CDR3: CASSSYRGGYTF
V: TRBV11-2; D: TRBD1; J: TRBJ1-2; size: .; DNA: TGTGCCAGCAGCTTAGGTACAGGGGGTGGCTATGGCTACACCTTC; CDR3: CASSLGTGGGYGYTF
V: TRBV7-2; D: TRBD2; J: TRBJ2-7; size: .; DNA: TGTGCCAGCAGCAGGGGGTTGGGCGGGGGGCCCCTCCGACCCTACGAGCAGTACTTC; CDR3: CASSRGLGGGPLRPYEQYF
V: TRBV5-6; D: .; J: TRBJ2-2; size: .; DNA: TGTGCCAGCAGGTCTACAGGGATCACCGGGGAGCTGTTTTTT; CDR3: CASRSTGITGELFF
V: TRBV29-1; D: TRBD2; J: TRBJ2-1; size: few; DNA: TGCAGCGGCCGGGGGGACTACTCCTACAATGAGCAGTTCTTC; CDR3: CSGRGDYSYNEQFF
V: TRBV6-6; D: .; J: TRBJ2-7; size: .; DNA: TGTGCCAGCAGTTATTTATACGAGCAGTACTTC; CDR3: CASSYLYEQYF
V: TRBV10-1; D: TRBD1; J: TRBJ2-7; size: .; DNA: TGCGCCAGCAGTGCAACACAGGGGCGAGCCTACGAGCAGTACTTC; CDR3: CASSATQGRAYEQYF
V: TRBV9; D: .; J: TRBJ1-1; size: .; DNA: TGTGCCAGCACCGTGGGGGAGGTGAACACTGAAGCTTTCTTT; CDR3: CASTVGEVNTEAFF
V: TRBV11-2; D: .; J: TRBJ1-1; size: .; DNA: TGTGCCAGCAGCTTAGAAGCGTACACTGAAGCTTTCTTT; CDR3: CASSLEAYTEAFF
V: TRBV5-1; D: TRBD1; J: TRBJ2-1; size: few; DNA: TGCGCCAGCAGCTTAACAGGGGGCCTTGAGCAGTTCTTC; CDR3: CASSLTGGLEQFF
V: TRBV4-1; D: .; J: TRBJ2-4; size: .; DNA: TGCGCCAGCAGCCCGGGGGTATCCAAAAACATTCAGTACTTC; CDR3: CASSPGVSKNIQYF
V: TRBV27; D: TRBD2; J: TRBJ2-5; size: .; DNA: TGTGCCAGCAGCCTAAGACGCGGGACTAGCGGGAGTATGGGGCAGGCCCAGTACTTC; CDR3: CASSLRRGTSGSMGQAQYF
V: TRBV5-1; D: TRBD2; J: TRBJ2-2; size: .; DNA: TGCGCCAGCAGCCCCCTAGCGGGGGACACCGGGGAGCTGTTTTTT; CDR3: CASSPLAGDTGELFF
V: TRBV28; D: .; J: TRBJ1-4; size: .; DNA: TGTGCCAGCAGTTTAGGACAAAATAATGAAAAACTGTTTTTT; CDR3: CASSLGQNNEKLFF
V: TRBV10-3; D: .; J: TRBJ2-5; size: few; DNA: TGTGCCATCAGCAGGGGTGAAGAGACCCAGTACTTC; CDR3: CAISRGEETQYF
V: TRBV7-7; D: .; J: TRBJ2-7; size: .; DNA: TGTGCTAGCAGCCCTCAAGGGGCAGCCTTCTACGAGCAGTACTTC; CDR3: CASSPQGAAFYEQYF
V: TRBV19; D: .; J: TRBJ1-6; size: once; DNA: TGTGCCAGTTCCGACAGGATTAATTCACCCCTCCACTTT; CDR3: CASSDRINSPLHF
V: TRBV6-1; D: TRBD2; J: TRBJ2-1; size: .; DNA: TGTGCCAGCAGTGAAACGAGTCTAGCGGGGTCCAATGAGCAGTTCTTC; CDR3: CASSETSLAGSNEQFF
V: TRBV21-1; D: .; J: TRBJ2-5; size: .; DNA: TGTGCCAGCAGCAAAGAACTAGCGGGAGACAACGAGACCCAGTACTTC; CDR3: CASSKELAGDNETQYF
V: TRBV27; D: TRBD1; J: TRBJ1-5; size: .; DNA: TGTGCCAGCAGTCCCTATCGGGACAGGGACCGCTCACTTAGTAATCAGCCCCAGCATTTT; CDR3: CASSPYRDRDRSLSNQPQHF
V: TRBV28; D: .; J: TRBJ2-7; size: .; DNA: TGTGCCAGCAGCCCCACGGCGGAACTACTCAGCTCCTACGAGCAGTACTTC; CDR3: CASSPTAELLSSYEQYF
V: TRBV7-2; D: TRBD2; J: TRBJ2-1; size: .; DNA: TGTGCCAGCAGCTTGAAAGCGGGAGGGTACAATGAGCAGTTCTTC; CDR3: CASSLKAGGYNEQFF
V: TRBV7-2; D: .; J: TRBJ2-7; size: .; DNA: TGTGCCAGCAGTAAACAGTACTACGAGCAGTACTTC; CDR3: CASSKQYYEQYF
V: TRBV4-2; D: TRBD1; J: TRBJ1-5; size: .; DNA: TGTGCCAGCAGCCAAGCCAACCCGGGACAGGACTCCCAGCCCCAGCATTTT; CDR3: CASSQANPGQDSQPQHF
V: TRBV1; D: .; J: TRBJ1-5; size: .; DNA: TGCACCAGCAGCCAAGCGGGGGTGGATCAGCCCCAGCATTTT; CDR3: CTSSQAGVDQPQHF
V: TRBV5-1; D: TRBD1; J: TRBJ1-1; size: .; DNA: TGCGCCAGCAGCTGGAAAACAGGGGTTGGAACTGAAGCTTTCTTT; CDR3: CASSWKTGVGTEAFF
V: TRBV6-5; D: TRBD1; J: TRBJ1-2; size: .; DNA: TGTGCCAGCAGCGGGACAGGGGGCGCAGGATATGGCTACACCTTC; CDR3: CASSGTGGAGYGYTF
V: TRBV30; D: .; J: TRBJ1-3; size: .; DNA: TGTGCCTGGACTTCTGGAAACACCATATATTTT; CDR3: CAWTSGNTIYF
V: TRBV18; D: .; J: TRBJ2-3; size: .; DNA: TGTGCCAGCTCACCGGGCCTAAGCACAGATACGCAGTATTTT; CDR3: CASSPGLSTDTQYF
V: TRBV5-8; D: .; J: TRBJ1-1; size: few; DNA: TGTGCCAGCAGCTTGTTAGGGGCCACTGAAGCTTTCTTT; CDR3: CASSLLGATEAFF
V: TRBV7-3; D: TRBD2; J: TRBJ2-3; size: .; DNA: TGTGCCAGCAGCCCAAGACTAGCGGGGGGGCCAGATACGCAGTATTTT; CDR3: CASSPRLAGGPDTQYF
V: TRBV13; D: .; J: TRBJ2-5; size: .; DNA: TGTGCCAGCAGCCAAGCACAGGGTTCGCAAGAGACCCAGTACTTC; CDR3: CASSQAQGSQETQYF
V: TRBV13; D: .; J: TRBJ2-7; size: .; DNA: TGTGCCAGCAGCCGCGCGGGTGGATCCTACGAGCAGTACTTC; CDR3: CASSRAGGSYEQYF
V: TRBV18; D: .; J: TRBJ1-2; size: .; DNA: TGTGCCAGCTCACCGGGGGGAGGGCCAGGCTACACCTTC; CDR3: CASSPGGGPGYTF
V: TRBV27; D: TRBD1; J: TRBJ2-5; size: few; DNA: TGTGCCAGCAGCGGGGACAGGGGAAAAGCCCAGTACTTC; CDR3: CASSGDRGKAQYF
V: TRBV19; D: .; J: TRBJ1-2; size: once; DNA: TGTGCCAGTAGTTCGACAGGTGGCTCTAACTATGGCTACACCTTC; CDR3: CASSSTGGSNYGYTF
V: TRBV7-9; D: TRBD1; J: TRBJ1-1; size: .; DNA: TGTTCCAGCAGCTCAGAATGGACAGGGCGAAAGGAAGCTTTCTTT; CDR3: CSSSSEWTGRKEAFF
V: TRBV5-4; D: TRBD1; J: TRBJ1-6; size: .; DNA: TGTGCCAGCAGCTTGGCTACGGCAGGGGGTAATTCACCCCTCCACTTT; CDR3: CASSLATAGGNSPLHF
V: TRBV18; D: TRBD1; J: TRBJ2-7; size: .; DNA: TGTGCCAGCTCACACTCTGACAGGGCCTACGAGCAGTACTTC; CDR3: CASSHSDRAYEQYF
V: TRBV27; D: TRBD2; J: TRBJ2-3; size: .; DNA: TGTGCCAGCAGTTTGGGCGGGGGGGGGCAAGATACGCAGTATTTT; CDR3: CASSLGGGGQDTQYF
V: TRBV7-9; D: .; J: TRBJ2-3; size: .; DNA: TGTGCCAGCAGCTCAACGGGGGTAGATACGCAGTATTTT; CDR3: CASSSTGVDTQYF
V: TRBV6-5; D: .; J: TRBJ2-6; size: .; DNA: TGTGCCAGCAGTTACGCGGTCTCTGGGGCCAACGTCCTGACTTTC; CDR3: CASSYAVSGANVLTF
V: TRBV5-1; D: .; J: TRBJ1-2; size: few; DNA: TGCGCCAGCAGCTCTGACAGGTTACACGGCTACACCTTC; CDR3: CASSSDRLHGYTF
V: TRBV5-1; D: TRBD1; J: TRBJ2-7; size: once; DNA: TGCGCCAGCAGCTGGCAGGGGGATTACGAGCAGTACTTC; CDR3: CASSWQGDYEQYF
V: TRBV4-1; D: TRBD2; J: TRBJ2-4; size: .; DNA: TGCGCCAGCAGCCAAGGGGGGGGAGCCAAAAACATTCAGTACTTC; CDR3: CASSQGGGAKNIQYF
V: TRBV9; D: .; J: TRBJ2-1; size: .; DNA: TGTGCCAGCAGCGTAGAGCCAGCGTCCTACAATGAGCAGTTCTTC; CDR3: CASSVEPASYNEQFF